These 25 T cell receptor beta chains were all obtained from the same sample, sequenced in a study of blood T cells in healthy people across ages. The authors ran a second PCR of 7 to 11 cycles using a sample-barcoded 5' primer and a J-beta primer mix. TCRdb called the 5' RACE reads again in MiXCR, with one record for every CDR3 protein. The sample lists roughly 720,000 distinct CDR3 sequences; around half were seen once. The sequenced sample consisted of blood. The receptors stem from a man of 80 years or more in good health.

This clonotype turned up a few times. The V and J genes are TRBV5-4 and TRBJ1-1, with 8 bases aligning to TRBD1. V shed 1 base and J 1 base; nucleotides not matched to a gene: 3. The CDR3 loop spans 15 amino acids. Germline V gene sequence: CDR1 SGHNT, CDR2 YYREEE (reference sequence). CDR3 bases: TGTGCCAGCAGCTTGCAGGGGGCGGGGAACACTGAAGCTTTCTTT. It codes for CASSLQGAGNTEAFF.

J is TRBJ1-6 and V is TRBV7-2, with TRBD1 identical over 9 bases. From germline, CDR1 is SGHTA and CDR2 FQGNSA. The ends lost 4 bases at V and 14 bases at J; junction bases unmatched: 12. The CDR3 covers 15 residues. CDR3 sequence: CASSSTGTGRGTLHF. CDR3 DNA sequence: TGTGCCAGCAGCTCCACCGGGACAGGGAGAGGGACCCTCCACTTT.

This clonotype was observed a handful of times. The rearrangement links TRBV5-1 to TRBJ2-7; 7 nucleotides align to TRBD1. V dropped 4 bases and J dropped 0; count of bases not matched to a gene: 7. Per germline, CDR1 SGHRS and CDR2 YFSETQ. CDR3 size: 15 residues. CDR3 sequence (DNA): TGCGCCAGCAGCAGAGGACAGGCTAACTCCTACGAGCAGTACTTC. This encodes CASSRGQANSYEQYF.

This clonotype appeared many times. This chain connects TRBV7-8 to TRBJ2-3; perhaps TRBD2 as D (5 bases). Deletions cut 3 bases from V and 5 bases from J, with 18 bases between. Germline CDR1 and CDR2: SGHVS and FQNEAQ. This CDR3 contains 16 residues. The CDR3: CASSFAGGPSRDTQYF. Written as DNA, the CDR3 is TGTGCCAGCAGCTTTGCAGGCGGGCCTTCCCGAGATACGCAGTATTTT.

The sample holds a few counts of this clonotype. The rearrangement joins TRBV7-9 to TRBJ1-5, with D possibly matching TRBD1 (6 bases). The CDR3 is 14 amino acids. CDR1 and CDR2 from the germline V gene are SEHNR and FQNEAQ (reference sequence). V was clipped by 5 bases and J by 0 bases, with 8 bases between them. CDR3 nucleotides: TGTGCCAGCAGCAAGACAGGTAGCAATCAGCCCCAGCATTTT. Protein sequence: CASSKTGSNQPQHF.

In its sample, this clonotype was seen a few times. The chain joins TRBV4-2 to TRBJ2-1, with D possibly matching TRBD2 (6 bases). Germline loops: CDR1 LGHNA, CDR2 YNFKEQ. This CDR3 spans 20 amino acids. Trimming cost V 1 base and J 2 bases, with 24 bases left between them. As DNA, the CDR3 is TGTGCCAGCAGCCAAGCGGCTCCGCGACAGCGGGCCATCGCCTACAATGAGCAGTTCTTC. Protein product: CASSQAAPRQRAIAYNEQFF.

To note about this clonotype: The junction and the germline gene differ at one end; a read error may be behind it. The chain couples TRBV4-1 to TRBJ2-1; tentative D call: TRBD1 (6 bases). Looked up from germline, CDR1 is MGHRA and CDR2 is YSYEKL. The CDR3 loop spans 16 amino acids. CDR3: CTSSHGRDIFYNEQFF. The DNA for the CDR3 is TGCACCAGCAGCCATGGACGGGACATATTCTACAATGAGCAGTTCTTC.

The gene calls are TRBV25-1 and TRBJ2-1; 12 bases are shared with TRBD2. In germline, CDR1 is MGHDK, CDR2 SYGVNS. V was pared by 2 bases and J by 5 bases, with 4 bases of the junction left unmatched. This CDR3 contains 16 residues. CDR3 protein: CASSELTSGRNNEQFF. The CDR3 bases are TGTGCCAGCAGTGAACTAACTAGCGGGAGGAACAATGAGCAGTTCTTC.

This clonotype was seen a few times. The chain employs TRBV25-1 and TRBJ2-5; D may be TRBD1 (5 bases). The CDR3 contains 16 residues. The V end lost 2 bases, the J end lost 0 bases, and 13 bases lay between the germline ends. CDR1 is MGHDK, CDR2 SYGVNS, per germline. Here the CDR3 DNA reads TGTGCCAGCAGTGAAAGACAGTCTTGGTACCAAGAGACCCAGTACTTC. Its translation: CASSERQSWYQETQYF.

The J gene is TRBJ2-1, the V gene TRBV6-1; 7 nucleotides line up with TRBD2. Germline lookup yields CDR1 MNHNS and CDR2 SASEGT. The ends lost 7 bases at V and 7 bases at J; junction bases unmatched: 25. CDR3 length equals 19 residues. The CDR3: CASILAPPGGGGGSNEQFF. In nucleotides, the CDR3 is TGTGCCAGCATCCTAGCCCCGCCGGGGGGAGGTGGGGGTTCGAATGAGCAGTTCTTC.

This sequence joins TRBV29-1 and TRBJ2-5; 8 positions agree with TRBD1. CDR3 length: 13 residues. After removal of 4 bases from V and 11 bases from J, the junction contained 12 bases not matched to a gene. Germline CDR1 is SQVTM and CDR2 is ANQGSEA. This CDR3 reads CSVGGQGLKEQYF. The CDR3 DNA is TGCAGCGTTGGTGGACAGGGATTGAAAGAGCAGTACTTC.

There are a few counts of this clonotype. The J gene is TRBJ2-6, the V gene TRBV29-1; D might be TRBD1 or TRBD2, each matching 5 bases. With 6 bases removed from V and 2 bases from J, the gap between germline ends came to 14 bases. This CDR3 region has 15 residues. Germline V gives CDR1 SQVTM, CDR2 ANQGSEA. Written as DNA, the CDR3 is TGCAGCGTGCGAGAGGGGCTCGCTGGGGCCAACGTCCTGACTTTC. Residues: CSVREGLAGANVLTF. The full variable domain, with the rest looked up from reference TRBV29-1 and TRBJ2-6, is SAVISQKPSRDICQRGTSLTIQCQVDSQVTMMFWYRQQPGQSLTLIATANQGSEATYESGFVIDKFPISRPNLTFSTLTVSNMSPEDSSIYLCSVREGLAGANVLTFGAGSRLTVL.

The V gene is TRBV5-1, the J gene TRBJ2-7; D ambiguous. The CDR3 has 13 residues. The germline gives CDR1 SGHRS, CDR2 YFSETQ. V lost 4 bases and J lost 0, with 8 bases in between. The CDR3 DNA sequence: TGCGCCAGCAGCGCCGGGCCCTCCTACGAGCAGTACTTC. This encodes CASSAGPSYEQYF.

As regards this clonotype: A junction boundary mismatches the germline segment, possibly from a read error. This chain connects TRBV28 to TRBJ2-1; no clear D. CDR1 and CDR2 from the germline V gene are MDHEN and SYDVKM. The length of the CDR3 is 11 residues. This chain's CDR3 is CAGSFPDEQFF. In nucleotides, the CDR3 is TGTGCCGGCAGTTTCCCCGATGAGCAGTTCTTC.

The gene calls are TRBV2 and TRBJ2-1; D might be TRBD1 (6 bases). The CDR3 is 15 amino acids. Germline CDR1 and CDR2: SNHLY and FYNNEI. V dropped 0 bases and J dropped 10 bases, with 16 bases sitting between them. As DNA, the CDR3 is TGTGCCAGCAGTGAAGCGAAAGGACAGAGGGTGGAGCAGTTCTTC. Amino acids: CASSEAKGQRVEQFF.

The rearrangement uses TRBV6-5 and TRBJ2-4; 14 bases are a match to TRBD2. The J call is doubtful: the DNA matches TRBJ2-7 better. The CDR3 has 16 amino acids. The V gene's germline CDR1 is MNHEY and CDR2 SVGAGI. The CDR3 DNA reads TGTGCCAGCACCGGGACTAGCGGGAGTTTTATGTACGAGCAGTACTTC. Translated, it gives CASTGTSGSFMYEQYF.

The chain joins TRBV5-1 to TRBJ1-2; D gene ambiguous. V lost 0 bases and J lost 8, with 14 bases in between. Germline CDR1 is SGHRS and CDR2 is YFSETQ. The CDR3 totals 14 residues. The CDR3 coding sequence is TGCGCCAGCAGCTTGGGACACTCAAGTGACGGCTACACCTTC. Its translation: CASSLGHSSDGYTF. Supplemented by reference TRBV5-1 and TRBJ1-2, the full variable domain reads KAGVTQTPRYLIKTRGQQVTLSCSPISGHRSVSWYQQTPGQGLQFLFEYFSETQRNKGNFPGRFSGRQFSNSRSEMNVSTLELGDSALYLCASSLGHSSDGYTFGSGTRLTVV.

As DNA, the CDR3 is TGTGCCAGCAGCCTAACAGGGGACGGTGAAAAACTGTTTTTT. Translation gives CASSLTGDGEKLFF. The J gene is TRBJ1-4, the V gene TRBV5-5, with 7 nucleotides matching TRBD1. V trimming: 4 bases; J trimming: 7 bases; junction bases outside the gene matches: 7. The CDR3 spans 14 residues. Germline-derived CDR1 and CDR2 are SGHKS and YYEKEE (reference sequence). Variable domain in full (rest from reference TRBV5-5 and TRBJ1-4): DAGVTQSPTHLIKTRGQQVTLRCSPISGHKSVSWYQQVLGQGPQFIFQYYEKEERGRGNFPDRFSARQFPNYSSELNVNALLLGDSALYLCASSLTGDGEKLFFGSGTQLSVL.

This chain joins TRBV28 and TRBJ2-3; 7 nucleotides match TRBD2. Germline V gene sequence: CDR1 MDHEN, CDR2 SYDVKM. Trimming took 9 bases from V and 3 from J; bases not matched to a gene: 9. The CDR3 has 14 residues. Here the CDR3 reads CASRTGGWTDTQYF. CDR3 coding DNA: TGTGCCAGTAGAACCGGGGGGTGGACAGATACGCAGTATTTT.

V gene TRBV5-1 combines with J gene TRBJ2-7; 11 bases fit TRBD1. Germline values: CDR1 SGHRS, CDR2 YFSETQ. This CDR3 is built from 15 residues. J gave up 5 bases and V 3 bases, and 7 bases lay outside the gene matches. CDR3 protein: CASSSIRTGGDEQYF. The CDR3 DNA reads TGCGCCAGCAGCTCGATTAGGACAGGGGGCGACGAGCAGTACTTC.

This clonotype was detected only a few times. The chain couples TRBV20-1 to TRBJ2-7; TRBD1 agrees at 8 bases. The CDR3 sequence is 14 residues long. Germline V lookup: CDR1 DFQATT, CDR2 SNEGSKA (reference sequence). J was trimmed by 6 bases and V by 4 bases; bases with no gene match: 11. The CDR3 DNA reads TGCAGTGCTACCCATGGACAGGGAAGGGTCGAGCAGTACTTC. Translated, it gives CSATHGQGRVEQYF.

This clonotype came up a few times. The chain joins TRBV7-2 to TRBJ2-1; 10 positions match TRBD2. The CDR3 spans 15 residues. J lost 2 bases, V lost 6 bases, and 4 bases had no gene match. Germline assignment: CDR1 SGHTA and CDR2 FQGNSA. The CDR3 DNA is TGTGCCAGCAGGCCAACTAGCGGGGCCTACAATGAGCAGTTCTTC. Its protein is CASRPTSGAYNEQFF.

The V and J genes are TRBV12-3 or TRBV12-4 and TRBJ1-5, with D unresolved. V lost 6 bases, J lost 0 bases, and 12 bases lay in between. This CDR3 has 15 amino acids. In DNA, the CDR3 is TGTGCCAGCAGCCCCGGGAGGTTTAGCAATCAGCCCCAGCATTTT. This gives the protein CASSPGRFSNQPQHF.

This chain uses TRBV5-1 with TRBJ1-4; D is uncertain. CDR3 length: 17 amino acids. V was clipped by 1 base and J by 0 bases, with 13 bases between them. The germline CDR1 and CDR2 sequences are SGHRS and YFSETQ. The CDR3 DNA reads as TGCGCCAGCAGCTTGCCGTTGGAGGTAGCAACTAATGAAAAACTGTTTTTT. It is translated as CASSLPLEVATNEKLFF.

The sample holds a few counts of this clonotype. The J gene is TRBJ2-7, the V gene TRBV15; 9 bases match TRBD2. The V gene end was trimmed by 4 bases and the J gene end by 4 bases; junction bases not matched to a gene: 11. Germline V gene sequence: CDR1 LNHNV, CDR2 YYDKDF (reference sequence). The CDR3 contains 16 residues. DNA of the CDR3: TGTGCCACCAGCACATGGGTCGGCGGGAGGGGTTACGAGCAGTACTTC. Translating gives CATSTWVGGRGYEQYF.